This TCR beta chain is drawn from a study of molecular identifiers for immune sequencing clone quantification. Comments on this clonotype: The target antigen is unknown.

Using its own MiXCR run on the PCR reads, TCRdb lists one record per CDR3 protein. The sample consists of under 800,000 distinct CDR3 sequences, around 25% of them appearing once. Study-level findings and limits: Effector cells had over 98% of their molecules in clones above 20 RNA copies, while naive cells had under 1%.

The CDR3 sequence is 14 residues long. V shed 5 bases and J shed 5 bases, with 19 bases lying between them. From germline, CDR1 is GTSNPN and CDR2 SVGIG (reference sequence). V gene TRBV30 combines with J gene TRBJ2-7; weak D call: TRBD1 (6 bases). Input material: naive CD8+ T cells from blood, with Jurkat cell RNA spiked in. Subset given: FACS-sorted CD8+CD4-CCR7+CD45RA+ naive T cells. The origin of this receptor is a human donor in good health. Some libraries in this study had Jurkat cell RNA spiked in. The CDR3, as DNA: TGTGCCTGGTCCAACAGGGTCCTCTTGGACGAGCAGTACTTC. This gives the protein CAWSNRVLLDEQYF.